Listed here are 11 T cell receptor beta chains from one sample, sequenced in a study of T-cell reconstitution after alpha-beta-depleted transplantation in children. Unique molecular identifiers were used in preparing the TCRbeta library. TCRdb reanalysed the PCR reads using MiXCR and keeps one entry per CDR3 protein. The sample comprises about 690,000 distinct CDR3 sequences, 15% to 20% of which are singletons, and about 1.1% rests with the top ten. The sample here was PBMCs from the stem cell graft donor, taken from the stem cell graft. The receptors stem from a human donor who donated a stem cell graft to a child with acute myeloid leukemia.

This clonotype was seen at least ten times. The chain combines TRBV29-1 with TRBJ2-1, with 10 positions matching TRBD1. The trim removed 6 bases at V and 7 bases at J, leaving 9 bases unmatched. The CDR3 is 14 residues long. In germline, CDR1 is SQVTM, CDR2 ANQGSEA. CDR3 sequence (DNA): TGCAGCGTGACCGGGACAGGGGCTATGAATGAGCAGTTCTTC. Translated: CSVTGTGAMNEQFF.

This chain connects TRBV12-2 to TRBJ2-3; the table assigns TRBD1, which was not confirmed against the DNA. TRBV12-2 is described as a pseudogene. This CDR3 has 15 amino acids. CDR3 region: CASRPRWGGEDTQYF. CDR3 DNA: TGTGCAAGTCGCCCCCGGTGGGGGGGGGAGGATACGCAGTATTTT.

The gene calls are TRBV14 and TRBJ2-7; D remains ambiguous. The germline CDR1 and CDR2 sequences are SGHDN and FVKESK. V lost 3 bases, J lost 2 bases, and 8 bases lay in between. This CDR3 comprises 13 residues. In nucleotides, the CDR3 is TGTGCCAGCAGCCAGTTGGCTACCTACGAGCAGTACTTC. The encoded protein is CASSQLATYEQYF.

The chain joins TRBV5-1 to TRBJ1-1; 8 bases map to TRBD1. The CDR3 totals 14 residues. CDR1 is SGHRS and CDR2 is YFSETQ in the germline V gene. J lost 2 bases, V lost 5 bases, and 5 bases had no gene match. CDR3 in amino acids: CASRQGGVNTEAFF. DNA of the CDR3: TGCGCCAGCAGACAGGGGGGGGTCAACACTGAAGCTTTCTTT.

The chain links TRBV7-2 to TRBJ1-2, with no clear D. Germline assignment: CDR1 SGHTA and CDR2 FQGNSA. Trimming took 2 bases from V and 8 from J, leaving 12 bases between them. The CDR3 runs 13 residues. The CDR3 DNA sequence: TGTGCCAGCAGCTTACTCGGGAGAAAGGGCTACACCTTC. Protein: CASSLLGRKGYTF.

Only a few counts were recorded for this clonotype. The genes are TRBV20-1 and TRBJ2-5, with D perhaps matching TRBD2 (5 bases). This CDR3 is 15 amino acids long. The germline V gene has CDR1 DFQATT and CDR2 SNEGSKA (reference sequence). V lost 0 bases and J 0 bases, leaving 11 bases between the germline ends. As DNA, the CDR3 is TGCAGTGCTAGAGACCCTAGCCAGTACCAAGAGACCCAGTACTTC. Its protein product is CSARDPSQYQETQYF.

This clonotype was counted ten times or more. The rearrangement links TRBV7-2 to TRBJ1-1; D is possibly TRBD1 (5 bases). V lost 1 base to trimming and J lost 11 bases, with 14 bases between them. Germline V gene sequence: CDR1 SGHTA, CDR2 FQGNSA. This CDR3 spans 13 amino acids. The CDR3 loop reads CASSLEVGTMAFF. The CDR3 DNA follows: TGTGCCAGCAGCTTAGAAGTTGGGACTATGGCTTTCTTT.

This clonotype was counted many times. CDR3 protein: CAISDGGQSYEQYV. DNA of the CDR3: TGTGCCATCAGTGACGGCGGACAGTCCTACGAGCAGTACGTC. The chain combines TRBV10-3 with TRBJ2-7, with D perhaps TRBD1 (6 bases). The germline CDR1 and CDR2 sequences are ENHRY and SYGVKD. The CDR3 has 14 residues. The ends were cut back, 3 bases at V and 1 base at J, with 10 bases in the middle.

At least ten counts were recorded for this clonotype. The chain uses TRBV30 and TRBJ2-2; D is uncertain. V was pared by 6 bases and J by 4 bases, with 12 bases between. CDR3 length equals 13 residues. Germline-derived CDR1 and CDR2 are GTSNPN and SVGIG (reference sequence). CDR3 DNA sequence: TGTGCCTGCCGCTGGGCGGTCACCGGGGAGCTGTTTTTT. It translates to CACRWAVTGELFF.

The V gene is TRBV10-1, the J gene TRBJ1-1; D not resolved. The CDR3 consists of 14 residues. The V end lost 3 bases, the J end lost 3 bases, and 11 bases lay between the germline ends. Germline CDR1 and CDR2: WNHNN and SYGVQD (reference sequence). CDR3 sequence (DNA): TGCGCCAGCAGTGAATTGGTTTCGGACACTGAAGCTTTCTTT. Translated, it gives CASSELVSDTEAFF.

This clonotype came up many times. The J gene is TRBJ1-2, the V gene TRBV5-1; the match to TRBD1 covers 7 bases. The CDR3 is 14 residues long. Trimming cost V 0 bases and J 8 bases; bases outside gene matches: 7. The germline gives CDR1 SGHRS, CDR2 YFSETQ. CDR3: CASSLAGRGSGYTF. The CDR3 DNA sequence: TGCGCCAGCAGCTTGGCCGGCAGGGGGAGCGGCTACACCTTC.